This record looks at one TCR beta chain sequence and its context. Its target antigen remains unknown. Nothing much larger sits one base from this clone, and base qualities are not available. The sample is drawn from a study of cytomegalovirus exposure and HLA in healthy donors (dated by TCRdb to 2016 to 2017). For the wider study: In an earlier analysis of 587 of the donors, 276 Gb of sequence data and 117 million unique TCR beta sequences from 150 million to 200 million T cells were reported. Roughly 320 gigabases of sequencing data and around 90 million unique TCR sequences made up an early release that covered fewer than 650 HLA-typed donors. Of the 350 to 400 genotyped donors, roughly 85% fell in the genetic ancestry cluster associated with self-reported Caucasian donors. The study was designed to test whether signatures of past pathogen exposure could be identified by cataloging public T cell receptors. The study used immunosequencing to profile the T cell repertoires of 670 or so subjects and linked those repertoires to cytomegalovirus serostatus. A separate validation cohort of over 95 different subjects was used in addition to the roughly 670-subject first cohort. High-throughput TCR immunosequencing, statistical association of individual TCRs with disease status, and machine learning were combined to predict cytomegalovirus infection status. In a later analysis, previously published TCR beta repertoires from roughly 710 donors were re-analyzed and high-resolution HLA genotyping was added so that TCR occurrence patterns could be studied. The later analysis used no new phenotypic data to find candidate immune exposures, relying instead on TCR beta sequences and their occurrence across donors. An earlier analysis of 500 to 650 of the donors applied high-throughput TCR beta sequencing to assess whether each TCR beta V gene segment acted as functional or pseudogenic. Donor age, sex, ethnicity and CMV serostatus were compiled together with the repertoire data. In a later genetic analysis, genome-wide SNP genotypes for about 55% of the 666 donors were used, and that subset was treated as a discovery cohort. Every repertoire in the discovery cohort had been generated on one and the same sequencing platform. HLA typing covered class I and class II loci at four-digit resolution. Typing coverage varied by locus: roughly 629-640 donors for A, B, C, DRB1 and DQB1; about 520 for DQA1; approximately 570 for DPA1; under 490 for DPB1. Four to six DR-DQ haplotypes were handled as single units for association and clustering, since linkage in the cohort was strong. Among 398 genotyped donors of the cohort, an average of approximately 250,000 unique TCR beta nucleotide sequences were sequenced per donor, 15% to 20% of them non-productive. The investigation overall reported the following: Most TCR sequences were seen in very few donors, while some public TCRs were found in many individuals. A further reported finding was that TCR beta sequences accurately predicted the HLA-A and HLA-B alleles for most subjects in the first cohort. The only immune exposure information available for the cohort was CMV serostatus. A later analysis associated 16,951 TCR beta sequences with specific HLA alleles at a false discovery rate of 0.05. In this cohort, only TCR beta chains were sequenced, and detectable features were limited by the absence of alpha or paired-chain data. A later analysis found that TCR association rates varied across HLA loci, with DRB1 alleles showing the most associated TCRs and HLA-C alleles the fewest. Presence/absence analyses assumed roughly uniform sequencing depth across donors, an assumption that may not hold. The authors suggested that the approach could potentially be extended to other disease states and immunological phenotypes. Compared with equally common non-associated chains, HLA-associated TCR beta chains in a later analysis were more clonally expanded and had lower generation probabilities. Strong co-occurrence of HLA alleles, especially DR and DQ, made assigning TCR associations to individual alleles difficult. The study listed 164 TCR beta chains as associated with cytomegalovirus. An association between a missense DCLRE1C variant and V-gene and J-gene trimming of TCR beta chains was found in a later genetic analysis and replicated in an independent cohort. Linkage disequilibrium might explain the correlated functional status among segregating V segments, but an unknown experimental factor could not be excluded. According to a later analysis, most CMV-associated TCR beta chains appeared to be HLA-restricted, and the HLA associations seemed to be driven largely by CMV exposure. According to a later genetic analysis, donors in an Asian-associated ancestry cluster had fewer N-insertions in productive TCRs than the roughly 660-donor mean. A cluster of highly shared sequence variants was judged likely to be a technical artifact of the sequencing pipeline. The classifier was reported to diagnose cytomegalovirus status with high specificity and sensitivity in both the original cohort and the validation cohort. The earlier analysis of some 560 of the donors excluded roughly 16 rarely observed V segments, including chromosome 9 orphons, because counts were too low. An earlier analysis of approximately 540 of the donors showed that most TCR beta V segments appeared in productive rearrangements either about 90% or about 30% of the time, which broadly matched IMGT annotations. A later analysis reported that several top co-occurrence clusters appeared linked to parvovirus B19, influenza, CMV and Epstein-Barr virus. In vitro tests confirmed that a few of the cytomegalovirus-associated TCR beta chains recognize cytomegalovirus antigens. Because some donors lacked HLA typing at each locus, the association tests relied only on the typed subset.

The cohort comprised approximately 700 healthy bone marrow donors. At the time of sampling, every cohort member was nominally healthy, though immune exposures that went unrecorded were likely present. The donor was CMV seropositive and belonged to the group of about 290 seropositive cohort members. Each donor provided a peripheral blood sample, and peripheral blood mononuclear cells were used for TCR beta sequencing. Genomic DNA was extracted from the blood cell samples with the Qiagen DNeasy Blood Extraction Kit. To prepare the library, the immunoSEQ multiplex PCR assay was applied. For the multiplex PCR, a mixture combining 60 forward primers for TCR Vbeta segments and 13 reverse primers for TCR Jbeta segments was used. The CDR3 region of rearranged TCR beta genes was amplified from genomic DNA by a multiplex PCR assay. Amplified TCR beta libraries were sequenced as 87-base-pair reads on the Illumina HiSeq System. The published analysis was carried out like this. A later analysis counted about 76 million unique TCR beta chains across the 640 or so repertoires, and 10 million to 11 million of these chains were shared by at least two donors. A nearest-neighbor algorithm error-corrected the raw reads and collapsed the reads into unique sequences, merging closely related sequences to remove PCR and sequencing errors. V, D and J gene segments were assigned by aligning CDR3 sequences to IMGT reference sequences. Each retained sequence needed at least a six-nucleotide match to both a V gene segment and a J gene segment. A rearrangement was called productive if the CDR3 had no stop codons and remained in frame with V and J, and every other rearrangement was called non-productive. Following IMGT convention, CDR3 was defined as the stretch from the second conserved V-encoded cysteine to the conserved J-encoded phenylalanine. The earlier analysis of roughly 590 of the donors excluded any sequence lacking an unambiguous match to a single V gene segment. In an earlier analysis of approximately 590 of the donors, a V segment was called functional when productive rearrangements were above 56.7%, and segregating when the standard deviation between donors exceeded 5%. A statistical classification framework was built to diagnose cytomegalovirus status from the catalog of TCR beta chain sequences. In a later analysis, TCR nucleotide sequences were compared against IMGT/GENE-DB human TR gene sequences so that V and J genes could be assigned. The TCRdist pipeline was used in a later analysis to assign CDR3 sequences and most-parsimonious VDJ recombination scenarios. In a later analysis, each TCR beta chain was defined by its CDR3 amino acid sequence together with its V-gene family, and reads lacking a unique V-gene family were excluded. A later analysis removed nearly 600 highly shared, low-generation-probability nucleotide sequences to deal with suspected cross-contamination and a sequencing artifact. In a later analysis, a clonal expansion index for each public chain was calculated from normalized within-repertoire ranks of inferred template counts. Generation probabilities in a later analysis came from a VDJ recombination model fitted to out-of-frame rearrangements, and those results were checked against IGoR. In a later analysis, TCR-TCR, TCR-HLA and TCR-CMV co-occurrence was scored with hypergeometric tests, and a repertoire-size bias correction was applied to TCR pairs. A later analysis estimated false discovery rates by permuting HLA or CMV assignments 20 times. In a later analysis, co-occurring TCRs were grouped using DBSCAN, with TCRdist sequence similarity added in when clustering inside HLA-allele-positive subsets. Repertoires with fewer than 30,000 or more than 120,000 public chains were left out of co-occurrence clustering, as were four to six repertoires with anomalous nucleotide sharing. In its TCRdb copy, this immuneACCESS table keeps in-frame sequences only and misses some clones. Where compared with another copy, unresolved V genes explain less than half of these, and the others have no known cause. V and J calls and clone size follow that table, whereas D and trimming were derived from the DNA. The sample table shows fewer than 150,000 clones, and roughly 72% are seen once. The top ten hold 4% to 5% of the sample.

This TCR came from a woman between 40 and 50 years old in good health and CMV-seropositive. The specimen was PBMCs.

The DNA sequence is as follows: TGTGCCATCAGTGAAAGCGGGGCTGGGGACTACAATGAGCAGTTCTTC. It translates as CAISESGAGDYNEQFF. This receptor chain uses TRBV10-3 and TRBJ2-1; 7 junctional bases match TRBD2. At the junction V is shortened by 3 bases and J by 3 bases; bases outside the gene matches: 8. CDR1 and CDR2, looked up from the germline V gene, are ENHRY and SYGVKD. From the cysteine through the phenylalanine, the CDR3 covers 16 amino acids. Of all the DNA, just the CDR3 is kept, 48 bases in frame from base 1.